The clone carrying this T cell receptor (beta chain) was detected only a few times. Germline V gene lookup returns CDR1 MNHEY and CDR2 SVGAGI. V gave up 6 bases and J gave up 3 bases, with 11 bases separating them. This CDR3 is 13 amino acids long. The sample belongs to a study of blood T cell repertoires in COVID-19. Turning to the study itself: The United States, Italy and Spain were the sources of the acute and convalescent COVID-19 samples. From T cells, B-cell-depleted T cells, or PBMCs came the material, which was cDNA or gDNA.

Per the study methods: Amplification with reference gene primers provided the estimates of nucleated cell counts. The protocol was immunoSEQ multiplex PCR, while the TCRdb copy is restricted to in-frame clones and leaves out a portion. V, J and clone size derive from that table, while D and trimming were established from the DNA sequence. Here the sample spans about 300,000 clones, approximately 90% being singletons. This TCR came from a woman in her 30s who had recovered from COVID-19. This chain connects TRBV6-5 to TRBJ1-1; D is ambiguous. Sample: peripheral blood. CDR3 residues: CASSYGEDTEAFF. In nucleotides, the CDR3 is TGTGCCAGCAGCTACGGTGAGGACACTGAAGCTTTCTTT.